This entry describes one T cell receptor beta chain. It has no known antigen specificity. The input lacks base qualities; no much larger clone sits a single base away. V loses 1 base, J loses 10 bases, and the germline ends lie 7 bases apart. The CDR3 spans 11 residues, from the cysteine through the phenylalanine. Just the 33-base CDR3 DNA is kept, in frame starting at base 1. This sample was included in a study of blood T cell repertoires in COVID-19 (TCRdb year 2020). Looking at the study overall: The collaborator samples originated in the United States, Italy and Spain and spanned the acute and convalescent phases of COVID-19. Samples came from the ongoing ImmuneRACE study (first 160 participants) plus 1,254 subjects from 6 global collaborators. The sample metadata nearly always contained a de-identified subject ID, COVID-19 status, age in years and sex. The repertoires were released in a freely available public database meant as a resource for research on the immune response to SARS-CoV-2. The dataset comprised deeply sampled blood TCRbeta repertoires from subjects exposed to, actively infected with, or recovered from COVID-19. The material from the prospective study consisted of cDNA or gDNA derived from T cells, B-cell-depleted T cells, or PBMCs. Where HLA class I and class II types were available, the types were taken from metadata supplied by the sample provider, not from assay-based typing. The study at large found these results: The quantity of clinical and demographic metadata differed by source and by participant and was supplied without curation.

TCRbeta CDR3 regions were amplified from genomic DNA by means of the immunoSEQ Assay, a bias-controlled multiplex PCR. The authors' analysis ran thus. Within the assay, amplification of reference gene primers was used to estimate how many nucleated cells each sample contained. To quantify the absolute abundance of each unique TCRbeta CDR3 rearrangement, sequence reads were collapsed and filtered. Productive Simpson clonality was computed per sample as the square root of Simpson's diversity index over productive rearrangements. Entries here come from immuneACCESS through TCRdb and include only in-frame sequences with V and J called. Some clones fail to appear in such tables; in the studies checked, an unresolved V gene covers under half of the shortfall, and the cause of the remainder is unknown. From that table come the V and J calls and clone size; the DNA was used to work out D and trimming. A total of over 90,000 clones appear in this sample, approximately 80% of them only once. About an eighth of the sample is taken by the ten largest.

Whole blood was collected in K2EDTA tubes by collaborating institutions according to the institutions' own protocols. For TCRbeta analysis, collaborator samples were shipped as frozen whole blood, as isolated PBMCs, or as DNA extracted from either sample type. The sequencing sample was made of peripheral blood. In this chain, TRBV12-3 or TRBV12-4 is recombined with TRBJ1-1, with the D segment identity uncertain. The TCR originated in a human donor in a cohort sampled during active or convalescent COVID-19. The sequence in DNA is TGTGCCAGCAGTTTAGGGCGGGGAGCTTTCTTT. Its amino acids are CASSLGRGAFF.